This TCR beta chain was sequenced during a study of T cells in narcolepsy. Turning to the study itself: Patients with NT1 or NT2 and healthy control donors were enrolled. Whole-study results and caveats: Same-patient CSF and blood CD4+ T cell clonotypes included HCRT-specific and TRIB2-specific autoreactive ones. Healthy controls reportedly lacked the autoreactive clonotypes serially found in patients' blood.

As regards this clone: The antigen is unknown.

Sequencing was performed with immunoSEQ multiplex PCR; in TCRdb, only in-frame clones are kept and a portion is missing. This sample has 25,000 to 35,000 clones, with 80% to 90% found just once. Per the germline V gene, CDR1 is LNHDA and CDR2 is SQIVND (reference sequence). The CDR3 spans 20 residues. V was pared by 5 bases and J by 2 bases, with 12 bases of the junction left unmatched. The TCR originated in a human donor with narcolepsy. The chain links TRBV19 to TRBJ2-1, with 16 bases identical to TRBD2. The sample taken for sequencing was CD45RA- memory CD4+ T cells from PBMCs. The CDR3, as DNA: TGTGCCAGTAGTCCGACCGGGACTAGCGGGAGGGCCGCTGCCTACAATGAGCAGTTCTTC. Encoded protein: CASSPTGTSGRAAAYNEQFF.